This is a list of T cell receptor beta chains from one sample in a study of technical replicates of blood from a few donors. Assay used: immunoSEQ multiplex PCR; TCRdb lists only in-frame clones, some missing. Among 65,000 to 85,000 clones listed, approximately 96% were seen once. The specimen was T cells isolated from PBMCs. These receptors were taken from a human donor in good health. CDR3s include the opening cysteine and the closing phenylalanine or tryptophan. A D gene is named only where the DNA matches it firmly. The size of a clone is reported for some rows only, either as once, few or many, or as a class for expanded clones.

clone_size d_call j_call v_call cdr3_aa cdr3_nt
NA NA TRBJ1-3 TRBV7-8 CASSLASPTNSGNTIYF TGTGCCAGCAGCTTAGCGTCACCGACTAACTCTGGAAACACCATATATTTT
NA TRBD2 TRBJ2-1 TRBV28 CASTSGSSYNEQFF TGTGCCAGCACAAGCGGGAGCTCCTACAATGAGCAGTTCTTC
NA NA TRBJ2-2 TRBV6-5 CASSYINAGELFF TGTGCCAGCAGTTACATAAATGCCGGGGAGCTGTTTTTT
NA NA TRBJ2-7 TRBV18 CASSPDTGTYEQYF TGTGCCAGCTCACCGGATACAGGGACCTACGAGCAGTACTTC
NA NA TRBJ2-5 TRBV6-1 CASSEAWGVGETQYF TGTGCCAGCAGTGAAGCGTGGGGGGTCGGGGAGACCCAGTACTTC
NA NA TRBJ1-3 TRBV6-1 CGGGTGNTIYF TGTGGGGGGGGCACTGGAAACACCATATATTTT
NA NA TRBJ2-3 TRBV11-2 CASSFSAGTDTQYF TGTGCCAGCAGCTTTAGTGCGGGCACAGATACGCAGTATTTT
NA TRBD2 TRBJ2-7 TRBV5-1 CASNPRTSGNEQYF TGCGCCAGCAACCCTAGGACTAGCGGGAACGAGCAGTACTTC
NA TRBD1 TRBJ2-7 TRBV5-4 CASSLVGTGIYEQYF TGTGCCAGCAGCTTGGTTGGGACAGGAATCTACGAGCAGTACTTC
NA NA TRBJ1-5 TRBV15 CATSRDSQPQHF TGTGCCACCAGCAGAGACAGTCAGCCCCAGCATTTT
NA NA TRBJ1-1 TRBV5-6 CASSLAGGPVNTEAFF TGTGCCAGCAGCTTGGCCGGGGGGCCGGTGAACACTGAAGCTTTCTTT
NA NA TRBJ1-5 TRBV7-9 CASSLLGGNQPQHF TGTGCCAGCAGCTTACTAGGGGGCAATCAGCCCCAGCATTTT
NA NA TRBJ2-7 TRBV19 CASSIGRGPYEQYF TGTGCCAGTAGTATAGGAAGAGGCCCCTACGAGCAGTACTTC
NA NA TRBJ2-3 TRBV11-2 CASSAVQPEGTDTQYF TGTGCCAGCAGCGCGGTCCAACCCGAGGGCACAGATACGCAGTATTTT
once TRBD2 TRBJ2-1 TRBV2 CASDPGGSYNEQFF TGTGCCAGCGACCCGGGAGGCTCCTACAATGAGCAGTTCTTC
NA NA TRBJ1-5 TRBV9 CASSVGDEGGAQHF TGTGCCAGCAGCGTAGGAGACGAAGGAGGGGCCCAGCATTTT
NA NA TRBJ2-7 TRBV7-3 CASSIDSYEQYF TGTGCCAGCAGCATAGACTCGTACGAGCAGTACTTC
NA TRBD1 TRBJ2-5 TRBV4-3 CASSQDRRETQYF TGCGCCAGCAGCCAGGACAGGCGAGAGACCCAGTACTTC
NA TRBD1 TRBJ1-1 TRBV5-4 CASSLVGQGARAFF TGTGCCAGCAGCTTGGTTGGACAGGGGGCGCGAGCTTTCTTT
NA NA TRBJ2-2 TRBV15 CATSRQGMWDTGELFF TGTGCCACCAGCAGGCAGGGAATGTGGGACACCGGGGAGCTGTTTTTT
NA TRBD1 TRBJ2-5 TRBV30 CAWSRTVDRDKSRETQYF TGTGCCTGGAGTAGGACCGTGGACAGGGATAAATCAAGGGAGACCCAGTACTTC
NA NA TRBJ2-4 TRBV28 CASSSPSELAKNIQYF TGTGCCAGCTCAAGCCCTAGCGAACTAGCCAAAAACATTCAGTACTTC
NA TRBD1 TRBJ1-1 TRBV11-2 CASSHKTGTRMNTEAFF TGTGCCAGCAGCCACAAGACAGGGACTCGCATGAACACTGAAGCTTTCTTT
once TRBD1 TRBJ2-5 TRBV29-1 CSVGDRQETQYF TGCAGCGTGGGGGACAGGCAAGAGACCCAGTACTTC